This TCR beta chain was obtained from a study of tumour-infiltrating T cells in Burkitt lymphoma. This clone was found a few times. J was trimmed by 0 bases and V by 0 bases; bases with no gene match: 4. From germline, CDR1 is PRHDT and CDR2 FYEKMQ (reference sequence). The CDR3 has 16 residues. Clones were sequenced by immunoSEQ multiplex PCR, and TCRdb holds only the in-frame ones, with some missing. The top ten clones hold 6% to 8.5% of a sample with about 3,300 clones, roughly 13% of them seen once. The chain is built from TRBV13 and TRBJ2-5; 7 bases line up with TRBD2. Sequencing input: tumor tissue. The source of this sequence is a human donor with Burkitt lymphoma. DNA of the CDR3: TGTGCCAGCAGCTTAGGGGGGGACTACCACCAAGAGACCCAGTACTTC. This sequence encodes CASSLGGDYHQETQYF.